The table lists the clone carrying this TCR beta chain with a count of one. The record originates from a study of blood T cell repertoires in COVID-19. At the level of the study: Samples came from the United States, Italy and Spain, spanning acute and convalescent COVID-19. PBMCs, B-cell-depleted T cells, or T cells provided the cDNA or gDNA that made up the material.

The CDR3 has 14 residues. The germline CDR1 and CDR2 sequences are WSHSY and SAAADI. V was trimmed by 7 bases and J by 4 bases, leaving 14 bases between them. Per the study methods: Estimates of nucleated cell counts were drawn from the amplification of reference gene primers. Assay used: immunoSEQ multiplex PCR; TCRdb lists only in-frame clones, some missing. Clonal size and the V and J genes are those of that table, whereas D and trimming came from the DNA. The table lists 150,000 to 200,000 clones, 81% of them singletons. The origin of this receptor is a human donor in a cohort sampled during active COVID-19. The J gene is TRBJ1-5, the V gene TRBV10-2, with D uncertain. The sample was peripheral blood. The CDR3 sequence is CASTPVGLNQPQHF. CDR3 nucleotide sequence: TGCGCCAGCACCCCGGTTGGGCTGAATCAGCCCCAGCATTTT.